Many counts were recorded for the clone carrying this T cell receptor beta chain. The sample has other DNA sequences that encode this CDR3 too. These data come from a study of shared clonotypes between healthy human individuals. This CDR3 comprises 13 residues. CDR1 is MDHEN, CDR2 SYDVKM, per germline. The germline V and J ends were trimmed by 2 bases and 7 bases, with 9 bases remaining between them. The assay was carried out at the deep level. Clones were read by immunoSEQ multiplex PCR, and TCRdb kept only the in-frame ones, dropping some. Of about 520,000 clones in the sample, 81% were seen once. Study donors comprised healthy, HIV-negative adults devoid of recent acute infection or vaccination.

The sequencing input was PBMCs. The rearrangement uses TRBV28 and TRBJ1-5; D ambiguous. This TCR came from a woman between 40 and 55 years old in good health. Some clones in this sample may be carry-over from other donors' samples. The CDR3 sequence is CASSLGFRQPQHF. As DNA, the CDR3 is TGTGCCAGCAGTTTAGGGTTTCGACAGCCCCAGCATTTT.